The 16 T cell receptor beta chains in this list originate from one sample, sequenced in a study of breast tumors, draining lymph nodes, adjacent tissues. TCRdb processed the multiplex PCR reads anew with MiXCR; each CDR3 protein has one entry. The table includes 12,000 or so distinct CDR3 sequences, 53% detected once. Sequencing input: breast tumor tissue. The source of these receptors is a female donor with breast cancer. Some clones in this sample may be carry-over from other donors' samples.

This clonotype was seen more than once but under ten times. The V call is TRBV7-3, the J call TRBJ2-1; D is possibly TRBD2 (6 bases). Germline values: CDR1 SGHTA, CDR2 FQGTGA. Trimming left V 2 bases short and J 5 bases short, with 16 bases between. This CDR3 has 16 amino acids. The CDR3, as DNA: TGTGCCAGCAGCTTACGCCCCGGGACTGATAACAATGAGCAGTTCTTC. Translation: CASSLRPGTDNNEQFF.

In its sample, this clonotype was seen a few times. This chain connects TRBV24-1 to TRBJ2-7; 9 nucleotides line up with TRBD2. Trimming at V came to 9 bases and at J to 4 bases, leaving 9 bases not matched to a gene. Germline CDR1 is KGHDR and CDR2 is SFDVKD. This CDR3 has 14 amino acids. The CDR3 is CATSTSGSQYEQYF. The DNA of the CDR3 is TGTGCCACCTCGACTAGCGGCTCGCAGTACGAGCAGTACTTC.

By proportion, this clonotype is medium-sized. The chain carries TRBV19 and TRBJ1-4; 8 bases map to TRBD1. Germline V gene lookup returns CDR1 LNHDA and CDR2 SQIVND (reference sequence). The trim removed 10 bases at V and 7 bases at J, leaving 5 bases unmatched. The length of the CDR3 is 12 residues. The CDR3 protein is CAIQGAGEKLFF. Here the CDR3 DNA reads TGTGCCATCCAGGGGGCAGGTGAAAAACTGTTTTTT.

The chain employs TRBV7-8 and TRBJ2-2; D ambiguous. V lost 2 bases to trimming and J lost 0 bases, with 7 bases between them. Germline-derived CDR1 and CDR2 are SGHVS and FQNEAQ. The CDR3 is 15 residues long. For the CDR3, the DNA is TGTGCCAGCAGCTTAAGCCCTACGAACACCGGGGAGCTGTTTTTT. Its translation is CASSLSPTNTGELFF.

DNA of the CDR3: TGTGCCTGGAGCTTAGGGGGGGATACGCAGTATTTT. Residues: CAWSLGGDTQYF. The rearrangement joins TRBV30 to TRBJ2-3, with D perhaps TRBD1 or TRBD2 (6 bases each). The V gene's germline CDR1 is GTSNPN and CDR2 SVGIG (reference sequence). The CDR3 has 12 residues. V lost 3 bases to trimming and J lost 6 bases, with 10 bases between them.

Only a few counts were recorded for this clonotype. V is TRBV19 and J is TRBJ1-1; D might be TRBD1 (5 bases). The CDR3 length is 16 residues. Germline CDR1 is LNHDA and CDR2 is SQIVND (reference sequence). The V end was cut by 0 bases, the J end by 5 bases, with 16 bases between. CDR3 in amino acids: CASSIEETRVDTEAFF. CDR3 nucleotide sequence: TGTGCCAGTAGTATAGAGGAAACCAGGGTCGATACTGAAGCTTTCTTT.

This clonotype was seen a few times. J is TRBJ2-3 and V is TRBV15; 7 nucleotides align to TRBD2. This CDR3 comprises 16 residues. The V gene's germline CDR1 is LNHNV and CDR2 YYDKDF (reference sequence). V shed 1 base, J shed 0 bases, and the junction held 4 bases outside the gene matches. DNA of the CDR3: TGTGCCACCAGCAGAGGGGATAGCGGGAGCACAGATACGCAGTATTTT. This sequence encodes CATSRGDSGSTDTQYF.

The chain is built from TRBV7-9 and TRBJ1-3, with D unresolved. The CDR3 totals 15 residues. The ends were cut back, 3 bases at V and 0 bases at J, with 9 bases in the middle. Germline V lookup: CDR1 SEHNR, CDR2 FQNEAQ (reference sequence). The CDR3 bases are TGTGCCAGCAGCTTTGCCGGGGACTCTGGAAACACCATATATTTT. It codes for CASSFAGDSGNTIYF.

This clonotype was observed at least ten times. The V call is TRBV12-3 or TRBV12-4, the J call TRBJ2-6, with no clear D. This CDR3 comprises 16 residues. Trimming stripped 3 bases from V and 0 bases from J, with 9 bases between. CDR3 DNA: TGTGCCAGCAGTTTTTCGCTACGCTCTGGGGCCAACGTCCTGACTTTC. Translation gives CASSFSLRSGANVLTF.

The CDR3 reads CASLPGTRYYEQYF. CDR3 nucleotides: TGTGCCAGCCTCCCTGGCACGAGATACTACGAGCAGTACTTC. This chain joins TRBV7-2 and TRBJ2-7; no clear D. The germline V gene encodes CDR1 SGHTA and CDR2 FQGNSA. The CDR3 consists of 14 residues. The V gene lost 8 bases and the J gene lost 3 bases, with 17 bases spanning the gap.

This clonotype was seen a few times. The gene calls are TRBV7-6 and TRBJ2-5; 7 bases are shared with TRBD1. CDR1 is SGHVS, CDR2 FNYEAQ, per germline. V was clipped by 1 base and J by 2 bases; unmatched bases: 4. This CDR3 spans 15 amino acids. The CDR3 DNA sequence: TGTGCCAGCAGCTTAGAGGGGACAGCACAAGAGACCCAGTACTTC. Translating gives CASSLEGTAQETQYF.

This sequence joins TRBV19 and TRBJ2-1; 9 bases align to TRBD2. Per germline, CDR1 LNHDA and CDR2 SQIVND (reference sequence). The V gene end was trimmed by 3 bases and the J gene end by 5 bases; junction bases not matched to a gene: 11. The CDR3 is 17 residues long. The CDR3 bases are TGTGCCAGTAGTATCCTCTCGGGTAGCGGGAGTAACAATGAGCAGTTCTTC. Translation: CASSILSGSGSNNEQFF.

The sample holds many counts of this clonotype. This rearrangement joins TRBV12-3 or TRBV12-4 to TRBJ1-2; TRBD1 is a possible D gene (5 bases). The CDR3 consists of 13 residues. The V gene lost 6 bases and the J gene lost 8 bases, with 16 bases spanning the gap. This chain's CDR3 is CASRLGRSGGYTF. CDR3 in DNA: TGTGCCAGCAGGTTGGGACGTAGTGGAGGCTACACCTTC.

This clonotype came up many times. This may be a read error, as it is one base from a much larger clone. The gene calls are TRBV9 and TRBJ2-7; D is possibly TRBD2 (5 bases). Germline CDR1 SGDLS, CDR2 YYNGEE. Trimming removed 4 bases from V and 2 bases from J, with 16 bases in between. The CDR3 is 15 amino acids. CDR3 nucleotides: TGTGCCAGCAGCCAACCGGGGTCGGTGACCTACGAGCAGTACTTC. This sequence encodes CASSQPGSVTYEQYF. The full variable domain, rest sourced from reference TRBV9 and TRBJ2-7, is DSGVTQTPKHLITATGQRVTLRCSPRSGDLSVYWYQQSLDQGLQFLIQYYNGEERAKGNILERFSAQQFPDLHSELNLSSLELGDSALYFCASSQPGSVTYEQYFGPGTRLTVT.

The sample holds a few counts of this clonotype. V usage is TRBV6-1 and J usage is TRBJ2-5; TRBD2 matches 7 bases. The CDR3 runs 16 residues. The J segment lost 7 bases and the V segment lost 4 bases, leaving 15 bases of the junction unmatched. Germline V CDR1 and CDR2: MNHNS, SASEGT. CDR3 sequence reads: CASSASFEGPGGTQYF. CDR3 nucleotide sequence: TGTGCCAGCAGTGCCTCGTTTGAAGGTCCGGGGGGGACCCAGTACTTC.

The chain has TRBV19 and TRBJ1-2; D gene uncertain. There are 12 residues in the CDR3. V shed 3 bases and J shed 11 bases, with 13 bases lying between them. Looked up from germline, CDR1 is LNHDA and CDR2 is SQIVND (reference sequence). CDR3 protein: CASSMQREWYTF. CDR3 DNA: TGTGCCAGTAGTATGCAAAGGGAGTGGTACACCTTC.